These 16 T cell receptor beta chains were sequenced from one sample in a study of blood T cells in healthy people across ages. A second PCR, run for roughly 6 to 11 cycles, used a sample-barcoded 5' primer plus a J-beta primer mix. TCRdb re-analysed the 5' RACE reads in MiXCR, keeping a single row per CDR3 protein. The sample includes around 1.1 million distinct CDR3 sequences, around two fifths seen only once; the top ten take about an eighth. The sequenced sample consisted of blood. Receptor source: a man aged 18 to 35 in good health.

There are a few counts of this clonotype. The DNA of the CDR3 is TGCAGTGCTCCAGGACTAGCGGGGGTCATAGATGAGCAGTTCTTC. The encoded protein is CSAPGLAGVIDEQFF. The V call is TRBV20-1, the J call TRBJ2-1; 13 nucleotides line up with TRBD2. J gave up 8 bases and V 5 bases, and 9 bases lay outside the gene matches. This CDR3 is 15 amino acids long. Germline values: CDR1 DFQATT, CDR2 SNEGSKA (reference sequence).

This rearrangement joins TRBV28 to TRBJ1-4, with TRBD1 as a possible D gene (5 bases). Germline CDR1 MDHEN, CDR2 SYDVKM. The V end lost 1 base, the J end lost 0 bases, and 6 bases lay between the germline ends. There are 15 residues in the CDR3. CDR3 sequence reads: CASSLFRATNEKLFF. The CDR3 nucleotides are TGTGCCAGCAGTTTATTCAGGGCAACTAATGAAAAACTGTTTTTT.

The chain combines TRBV20-1 with TRBJ2-3; 11 nucleotides line up with TRBD2. V was pared by 2 bases and J by 2 bases, with 9 bases of the junction left unmatched. CDR1 and CDR2 from the germline V gene are DFQATT and SNEGSKA (reference sequence). The CDR3 covers 17 residues. The CDR3 nucleotides read TGCAGTGCTAGAAGTCTAGCGGGGGGAGGGAACACAGATACGCAGTATTTT. Its protein product is CSARSLAGGGNTDTQYF.

As for this clonotype: At one of its ends the junction is not consistent with the germline gene, which may arise from a read error. The chain couples TRBV9 to TRBJ1-2; D remains unclear. The CDR3 sequence is 13 residues long. Germline V gene sequence: CDR1 SGDLS, CDR2 YYNGEE. CDR3 nucleotides: TGTGCCAGCACCCAGAGAGCTAACCATGGCTACACCTTC. Amino acids: CASTQRANHGYTF.

This clonotype was seen only a few times. The chain carries TRBV12-5 and TRBJ2-1; tentative D call: TRBD2 (6 bases). The CDR3 extends over 14 amino acids. Trimming left V 1 base short and J 8 bases short, with 12 bases between. Looked up from germline, CDR1 is LGHNT and CDR2 is FRNRAP. In DNA, the CDR3 is TGTGCTAGTGGTTTGGGGGGACTCATGGATGAGCAGTTCTTC. This sequence encodes CASGLGGLMDEQFF.

The chain couples TRBV4-1 to TRBJ2-1; 7 nucleotides match TRBD2. The V gene's germline CDR1 is MGHRA and CDR2 YSYEKL. The CDR3 extends over 16 amino acids. V shed 3 bases, J shed 3 bases, and the junction held 8 bases outside the gene matches. CDR3 coding DNA: TGCGCCAGCAGCCATATCGACGGGAGGAACTACAATGAGCAGTTCTTC. Translating gives CASSHIDGRNYNEQFF.

CDR3 DNA: TGTGCCAGCAGCCAAGATAAGGGTACTAACTTTCAGTACTTC. Translation gives CASSQDKGTNFQYF. The chain carries TRBV3-1 and TRBJ2-7, with no clear D. Germline V lookup: CDR1 LGHDT, CDR2 YNNKEL (reference sequence). Trimming left V 0 bases short and J 10 bases short, with 16 bases between. The CDR3 runs 14 residues.

This clonotype was recorded once. One base away lies a much larger clone, so this may be a sequencing read error. The rearrangement links TRBV29-1 to TRBJ2-1, with D possibly TRBD2 on 7 matching bases. The germline gives CDR1 SQVTM, CDR2 ANQGSEA. The CDR3 consists of 13 residues. V gave up 6 bases and J gave up 4 bases, with 13 bases separating them. The chain's CDR3 is CSVGAGEYNEQFF. The CDR3 DNA reads TGCAGCGTGGGGGCGGGGGAGTACAATGAGCAGTTCTTC.

This clonotype has just a few counts. The rearrangement joins TRBV10-3 to TRBJ2-7, with 8 bases aligning to TRBD1. The CDR3 covers 14 residues. V lost 5 bases, J lost 2 bases, and 5 bases stayed unmatched. Germline CDR1 reads ENHRY; CDR2 reads SYGVKD. In nucleotides, the CDR3 is TGTGCCATCAGTCCGGACAGGGACACCTACGAGCAGTACTTC. This gives the protein CAISPDRDTYEQYF.

This clonotype was seen only once. The chain recombines TRBV4-1 with TRBJ1-5; 9 bases match TRBD1. J was trimmed by 4 bases and V by 1 base; bases with no gene match: 5. This CDR3 region has 16 residues. CDR1 is MGHRA, CDR2 YSYEKL, per germline. The CDR3 loop reads CASSQVGTGRNQPQHF. CDR3 nucleotide sequence: TGCGCCAGCAGCCAAGTGGGGACAGGGAGAAATCAGCCCCAGCATTTT.

V usage is TRBV4-1 and J usage is TRBJ1-1; D gene uncertain. Germline CDR1 MGHRA, CDR2 YSYEKL. V was pared by 5 bases and J by 3 bases, with 16 bases between. The CDR3 loop spans 15 amino acids. Here the CDR3 DNA reads TGCGCCAGCAGCTACAACTCTGAGTCGGACACTGAAGCTTTCTTT. Translating gives CASSYNSESDTEAFF.

The genes are TRBV30 and TRBJ2-2; possible D gene TRBD2, 6 bases. This CDR3 spans 15 amino acids. Germline CDR1 GTSNPN, CDR2 SVGIG (reference sequence). V lost 3 bases and J lost 2, with 13 bases in between. CDR3 residues: CAWRAGTKNTGELFF. In DNA, the CDR3 is TGTGCCTGGAGGGCGGGGACCAAAAACACCGGGGAGCTGTTTTTT.

V is TRBV18 and J is TRBJ1-1, with D possibly matching TRBD1 (6 bases). With 4 bases removed from V and 4 bases from J, the gap between germline ends came to 16 bases. The CDR3 has 15 amino acids. Germline V gene data show CDR1 as KGHSH and CDR2 as LQKENI. The CDR3 here is CASSQSRGSATEAFF. The CDR3 DNA reads TGTGCCAGCTCACAGAGCAGGGGAAGTGCCACTGAAGCTTTCTTT.

The chain recombines TRBV5-6 with TRBJ2-5; D unresolved. Judging by the DNA end, TRBJ2-7 fits better; the J call may be wrong. Germline CDR1 and CDR2: SGHDT and YYEEEE. CDR3 length equals 13 residues. The CDR3 DNA is TGTGCCAGCAGCCCAGAGCAGGTCTACGAGCAGTACTTC. Protein product: CASSPEQVYEQYF.

The J gene is TRBJ2-1, the V gene TRBV29-1; TRBD2 matches at 14 bases. The CDR3 is 16 amino acids. Germline CDR1 reads SQVTM; CDR2 reads ANQGSEA. J lost 8 bases, V lost 5 bases, and 11 bases had no gene match. The CDR3 loop is CSVSRTSGGLGDEQFF. The CDR3 nucleotides read TGCAGCGTTTCGCGGACTAGCGGGGGGCTTGGGGATGAGCAGTTCTTC.

Notes on this clonotype: A read error is possible here, since a much larger clone lies one base away. The chain links TRBV4-3 to TRBJ1-2; weak D call: TRBD1 (5 bases). From germline, CDR1 is LGHNA and CDR2 YSLEER. The CDR3 covers 15 residues. The CDR3: CASSRLQGTGNGHTF. In DNA, the CDR3 is TGCGCCAGCAGCCGTCTTCAGGGAACCGGGAATGGCCACACCTTC.